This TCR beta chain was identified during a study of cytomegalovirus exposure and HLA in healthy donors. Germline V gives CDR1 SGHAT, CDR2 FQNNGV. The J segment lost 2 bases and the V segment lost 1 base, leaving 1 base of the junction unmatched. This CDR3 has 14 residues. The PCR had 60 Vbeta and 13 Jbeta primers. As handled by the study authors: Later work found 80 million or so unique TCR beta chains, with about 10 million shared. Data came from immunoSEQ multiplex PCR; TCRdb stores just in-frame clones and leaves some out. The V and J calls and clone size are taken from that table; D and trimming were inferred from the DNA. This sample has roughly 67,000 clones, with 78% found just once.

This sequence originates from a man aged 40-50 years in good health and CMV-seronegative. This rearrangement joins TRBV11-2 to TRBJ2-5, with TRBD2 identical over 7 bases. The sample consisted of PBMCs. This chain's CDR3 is CASSLAGGQETQYF. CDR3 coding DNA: TGTGCCAGCAGCTTAGCGGGGGGTCAAGAGACCCAGTACTTC.